The rows below give T cell receptor beta chains drawn from one sample of a study of blood T cell repertoires in COVID-19. The data were produced by immunoSEQ multiplex PCR, yet TCRdb's version contains in-frame clones alone and is incomplete. The top ten clones hold more than 2% of a sample with around 100,000 clones, about 85% of them seen once. Sequenced sample: peripheral blood. Receptors were obtained from a human donor in a cohort sampled during active COVID-19. CDR3s include the opening cysteine and the closing phenylalanine or tryptophan. D genes are given only for firm matches. A clone size is listed for some rows: how often the clone was seen (once, few, many), or a class if it is expanded.

V: TRBV7-3
J: TRBJ2-7
D: .
size: .
CDR3: CASSLTPSYEQYF
DNA: TGTGCCAGCAGCTTAACCCCCAGCTACGAGCAGTACTTC

V: TRBV24-1
J: TRBJ2-3
D: .
size: .
CDR3: CATSDYSGVYGDTQYF
DNA: TGTGCCACCAGTGATTATTCAGGGGTTTATGGAGATACGCAGTATTTT

V: TRBV18
J: TRBJ2-7
D: TRBD2
size: .
CDR3: CASSTSFGGYEQYF
DNA: TGTGCCAGCTCGACTAGCTTCGGAGGGTACGAGCAGTACTTC

V: TRBV6-6
J: TRBJ1-6
D: .
size: once
CDR3: CASIKPGVSPLHF
DNA: TGTGCCAGCATCAAGCCAGGTGTTTCACCCCTCCACTTT

V: TRBV28
J: TRBJ1-2
D: .
size: .
CDR3: CASSFRARVNYGYTF
DNA: TGTGCCAGCAGTTTCCGCGCACGTGTCAACTATGGCTACACCTTC

V: TRBV24-1
J: TRBJ2-5
D: .
size: .
CDR3: CATSDLREHQETQYF
DNA: TGTGCCACCAGTGATTTGAGGGAGCACCAAGAGACCCAGTACTTC

V: TRBV7-2
J: TRBJ2-7
D: TRBD1
size: .
CDR3: CASASQGAYEQYF
DNA: TGTGCCAGCGCTTCACAGGGGGCCTACGAGCAGTACTTC

V: TRBV18
J: TRBJ1-2
D: .
size: .
CDR3: CASSPNQGSIGYTF
DNA: TGTGCCAGCTCCCCCAATCAGGGCTCTATAGGCTACACCTTC

V: TRBV5-1
J: TRBJ1-3
D: TRBD1
size: once
CDR3: CASSRTGTGAGNTIYF
DNA: TGCGCCAGCAGCCGGACAGGGACAGGGGCTGGAAACACCATATATTTT

V: TRBV7-9
J: TRBJ2-7
D: TRBD2
size: few
CDR3: CASSLGEGDLDEQYF
DNA: TGTGCCAGCAGCTTAGGGGAGGGAGATCTCGACGAGCAGTACTTC

V: TRBV18
J: TRBJ2-5
D: .
size: .
CDR3: CASALTEETQYF
DNA: TGTGCCAGCGCCTTGACAGAAGAGACCCAGTACTTC

V: TRBV6-1
J: TRBJ2-3
D: .
size: .
CDR3: CASSDGSETDTQYF
DNA: TGTGCCAGCAGTGACGGTAGCGAAACAGATACGCAGTATTTT

V: TRBV19
J: TRBJ2-3
D: .
size: once
CDR3: CASSIKGDTQYF
DNA: TGTGCCAGTAGTATAAAGGGGGATACGCAGTATTTT

V: TRBV27
J: TRBJ1-5
D: TRBD1
size: .
CDR3: CASSLGQGGSQPQHF
DNA: TGTGCCAGCAGTTTAGGACAGGGGGGAAGTCAGCCCCAGCATTTT

V: TRBV2
J: TRBJ2-2
D: .
size: .
CDR3: CASSEFGGNTGELFF
DNA: TGTGCCAGCAGTGAATTCGGGGGGAACACCGGGGAGCTGTTTTTT

V: TRBV28
J: TRBJ2-2
D: .
size: .
CDR3: CATTSGATNTGELFF
DNA: TGTGCCACCACGTCAGGGGCGACGAACACCGGGGAGCTGTTTTTT

V: TRBV23-1
J: TRBJ1-2
D: .
size: .
CDR3: CASSHPIGEHGYTF
DNA: TGCGCCAGCAGTCATCCCATAGGAGAACATGGCTACACCTTC

V: TRBV5-3
J: TRBJ2-3
D: TRBD1
size: .
CDR3: CARSLPGQGDADTQYF
DNA: TGTGCCAGAAGCCTACCGGGACAGGGAGATGCAGATACGCAGTATTTT

V: TRBV9
J: TRBJ2-2
D: TRBD2
size: .
CDR3: CASSVDGGSNTGELFF
DNA: TGTGCCAGCAGCGTAGACGGGGGGTCCAACACCGGGGAGCTGTTTTTT

V: TRBV5-1
J: TRBJ2-3
D: .
size: .
CDR3: CASSSLVGGTADTQYF
DNA: TGCGCCAGCAGCTCCCTGGTGGGGGGTACGGCAGATACGCAGTATTTT

V: TRBV28
J: TRBJ2-1
D: TRBD1
size: .
CDR3: CASSASGQSLNNEQFF
DNA: TGTGCCAGCAGTGCTTCGGGACAGAGCCTAAACAATGAGCAGTTCTTC

V: TRBV7-9
J: TRBJ2-1
D: .
size: .
CDR3: CASSPTGVDEQFF
DNA: TGTGCCAGCAGCCCGACTGGCGTCGATGAGCAGTTCTTC

V: TRBV5-1
J: TRBJ1-2
D: TRBD1
size: .
CDR3: CASSGRGQGSESGYTF
DNA: TGCGCCAGCAGCGGAAGGGGACAGGGGAGTGAAAGTGGCTACACCTTC

V: TRBV28
J: TRBJ1-2
D: .
size: .
CDR3: CASSLVAYGYTF
DNA: TGTGCCAGCAGTTTAGTGGCCTATGGCTACACCTTC

V: TRBV28
J: TRBJ1-2
D: .
size: few
CDR3: CASSPGKAYGYTF
DNA: TGTGCCAGCAGTCCGGGAAAGGCCTATGGCTACACCTTC

V: TRBV5-1
J: TRBJ2-3
D: .
size: .
CDR3: CASSLADKGTDTQYF
DNA: TGCGCCAGCAGCTTGGCCGACAAGGGCACAGATACGCAGTATTTT

V: TRBV7-3
J: TRBJ2-5
D: .
size: .
CDR3: CASSPDGETQYF
DNA: TGTGCCAGCAGCCCAGACGGGGAGACCCAGTACTTC